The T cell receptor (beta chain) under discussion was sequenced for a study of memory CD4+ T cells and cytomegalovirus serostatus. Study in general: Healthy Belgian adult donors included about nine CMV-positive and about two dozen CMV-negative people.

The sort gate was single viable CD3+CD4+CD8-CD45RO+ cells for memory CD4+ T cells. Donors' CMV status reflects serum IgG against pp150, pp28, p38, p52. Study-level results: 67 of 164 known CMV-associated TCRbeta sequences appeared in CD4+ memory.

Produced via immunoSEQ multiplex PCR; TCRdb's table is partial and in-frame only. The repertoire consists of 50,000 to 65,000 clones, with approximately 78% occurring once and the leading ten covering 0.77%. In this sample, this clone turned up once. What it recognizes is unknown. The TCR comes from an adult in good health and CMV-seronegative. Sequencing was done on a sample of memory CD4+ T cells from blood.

For the CDR3, the DNA is TGTGCCGGAGGACGGGGGGGAGAGGATCAGCCCCAGCATTTT. Protein product: CAGGRGGEDQPQHF. This chain uses TRBV7-9 with TRBJ1-5; D may be TRBD1 (5 bases). V shed 11 bases and J shed 5 bases, with 19 bases lying between them. This CDR3 is 14 amino acids long. Per germline, CDR1 SEHNR and CDR2 FQNEAQ (reference sequence).